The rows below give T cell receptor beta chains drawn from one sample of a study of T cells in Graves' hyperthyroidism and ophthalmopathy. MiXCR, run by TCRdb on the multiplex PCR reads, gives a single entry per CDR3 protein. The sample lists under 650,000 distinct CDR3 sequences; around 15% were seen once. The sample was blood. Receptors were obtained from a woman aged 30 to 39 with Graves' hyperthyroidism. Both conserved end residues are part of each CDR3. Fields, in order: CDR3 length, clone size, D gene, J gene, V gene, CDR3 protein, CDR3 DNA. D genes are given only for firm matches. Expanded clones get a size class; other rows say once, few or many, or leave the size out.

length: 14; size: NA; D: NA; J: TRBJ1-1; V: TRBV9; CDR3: CASSPRSQNTEAFF; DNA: TGTGCCAGCAGCCCGAGAAGTCAGAACACTGAAGCTTTCTTT
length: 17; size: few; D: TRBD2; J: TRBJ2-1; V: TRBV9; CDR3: CASSVASSGRAGNEQFF; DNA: TGTGCCAGCAGCGTAGCAAGCAGCGGGAGGGCCGGCAATGAGCAGTTCTTC
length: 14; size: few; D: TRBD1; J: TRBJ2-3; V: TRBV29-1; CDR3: CSLGTAFSTDTQYF; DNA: TGCAGCCTTGGGACAGCCTTTAGCACAGATACGCAGTATTTT
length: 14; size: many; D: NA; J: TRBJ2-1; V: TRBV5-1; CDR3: CASSSLPDNNEQFF; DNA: TGCGCCAGCAGTTCCCTCCCGGACAACAATGAGCAGTTCTTC
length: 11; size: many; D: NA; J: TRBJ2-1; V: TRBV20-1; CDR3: CSAPGYNEQFF; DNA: TGCAGTGCCCCAGGATACAATGAGCAGTTCTTC
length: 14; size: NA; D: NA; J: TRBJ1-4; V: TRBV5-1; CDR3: CASSLLRGDEKLFF; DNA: TGTGCCAGCAGCTTATTAAGGGGGGATGAAAAACTGTTTTTT
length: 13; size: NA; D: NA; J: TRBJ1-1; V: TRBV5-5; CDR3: CASSLWLTTEAFF; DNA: TGTGCCAGCAGCTTATGGTTGACCACTGAAGCTTTCTTT
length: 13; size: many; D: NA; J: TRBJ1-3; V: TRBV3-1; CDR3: CASSPLGGNTIYF; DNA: TGTGCCAGCAGCCCACTTGGGGGAAACACCATATATTTT
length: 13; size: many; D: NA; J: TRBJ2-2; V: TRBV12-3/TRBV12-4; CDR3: CASSPPGIGELFF; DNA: TGTGCCAGCAGTCCCCCGGGGATCGGGGAGCTGTTTTTT
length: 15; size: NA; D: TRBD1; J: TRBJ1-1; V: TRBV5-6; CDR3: CASSAGQAPNTEAFF; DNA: TGTGCCAGCAGCGCCGGACAGGCCCCGAACACTGAAGCTTTCTTT
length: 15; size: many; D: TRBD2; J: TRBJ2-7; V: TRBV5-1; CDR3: CASSGLASGSYEQYF; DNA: TGCGCCAGCAGCGGCTTGGCTAGCGGGAGTTACGAGCAGTACTTC
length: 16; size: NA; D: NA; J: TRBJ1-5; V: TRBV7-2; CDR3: CASSLELARANQPQHF; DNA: TGTGCCAGCAGCTTAGAGCTCGCCAGGGCGAATCAGCCCCAGCATTTT
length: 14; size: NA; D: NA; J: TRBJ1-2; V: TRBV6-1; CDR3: CASSESRDGPRRTF; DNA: TGTGCCAGCAGTGAAAGCCGGGACGGACCCAGGAGGACCTTC
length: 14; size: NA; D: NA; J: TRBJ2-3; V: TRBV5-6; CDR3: CASSLGSNPDTQYF; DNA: TGTGCCAGCAGCTTGGGTAGCAATCCAGATACGCAGTATTTT
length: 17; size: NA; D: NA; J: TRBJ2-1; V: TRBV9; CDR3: CASSVSRRSTESNEQFF; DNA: TGTGCCAGCAGCGTATCAAGGAGATCAACTGAGTCCAATGAGCAGTTCTTC
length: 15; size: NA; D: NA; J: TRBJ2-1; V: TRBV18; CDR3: CASSPAGGDYNEQFF; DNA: TGTGCCAGCTCACCGGCAGGTGGGGACTACAATGAGCAGTTCTTC